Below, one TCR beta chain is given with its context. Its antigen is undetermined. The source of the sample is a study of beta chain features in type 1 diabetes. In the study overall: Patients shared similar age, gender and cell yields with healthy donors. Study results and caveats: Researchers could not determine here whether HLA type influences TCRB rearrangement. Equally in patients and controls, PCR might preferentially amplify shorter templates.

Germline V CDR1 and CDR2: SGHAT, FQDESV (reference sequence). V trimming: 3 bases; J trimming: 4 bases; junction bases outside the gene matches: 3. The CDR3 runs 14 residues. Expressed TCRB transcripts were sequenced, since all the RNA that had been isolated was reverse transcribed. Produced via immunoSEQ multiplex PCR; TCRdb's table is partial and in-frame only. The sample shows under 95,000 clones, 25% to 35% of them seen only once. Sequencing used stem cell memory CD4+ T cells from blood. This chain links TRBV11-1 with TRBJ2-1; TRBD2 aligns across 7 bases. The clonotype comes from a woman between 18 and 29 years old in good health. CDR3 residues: CASSFGGSYNEQFF. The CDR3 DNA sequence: TGTGCCAGCAGCTTCGGCGGGAGTTACAATGAGCAGTTCTTC.